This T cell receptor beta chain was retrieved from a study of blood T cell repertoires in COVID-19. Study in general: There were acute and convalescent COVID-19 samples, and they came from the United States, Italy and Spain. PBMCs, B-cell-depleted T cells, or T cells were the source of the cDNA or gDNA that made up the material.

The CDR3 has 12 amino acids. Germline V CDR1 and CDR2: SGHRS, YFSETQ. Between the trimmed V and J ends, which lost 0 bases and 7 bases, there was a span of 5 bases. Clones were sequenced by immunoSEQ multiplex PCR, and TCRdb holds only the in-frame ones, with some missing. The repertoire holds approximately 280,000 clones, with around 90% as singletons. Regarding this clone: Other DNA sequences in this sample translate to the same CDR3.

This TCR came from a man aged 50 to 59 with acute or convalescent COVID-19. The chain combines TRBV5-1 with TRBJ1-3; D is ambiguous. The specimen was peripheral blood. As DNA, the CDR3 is TGCGCCAGCAGCTTGGATGGCAACACCATATATTTT. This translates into CASSLDGNTIYF.